This entry lists 9 T cell receptor beta chains sequenced from one sample in a study of OX40 agonist ivuxolimab in advanced cancers. Sequencing was performed with immunoSEQ multiplex PCR; in TCRdb, only in-frame clones are kept and a portion is missing. This sample has 25,000 to 35,000 clones; 86% occur once, and the top ten carry 29%. Sequenced here: CD4+ or CD8+ T cells sorted from blood, sampled in a trial of the OX40 agonist ivuxolimab. These receptors were collected from an adult with an advanced solid tumor such as melanoma, head and neck, liver or kidney cancer.

The chain carries TRBV30 and TRBJ2-4, with TRBD1 as a possible D gene (5 bases). CDR1 and CDR2 (germline): GTSNPN, SVGIG (reference sequence). Trimming shortened V by 4 bases and J by 3 bases, and 10 bases separated the two germline ends. The CDR3 is made up of 13 amino acids. The CDR3 here is CAWMGQGKNIQYF. CDR3 in DNA: TGTGCCTGGATGGGGCAGGGCAAAAACATTCAGTACTTC.

The rearrangement joins TRBV7-9 to TRBJ1-1, with a weak D call TRBD1 (5 bases). Germline V gives CDR1 SEHNR, CDR2 FQNEAQ (reference sequence). CDR3 length equals 16 residues. The V and J ends lost 5 bases and 0 bases respectively, with 16 bases between them. CDR3 in DNA: TGTGCCAGCAGCCATTTAAGGGGTACCATGAACACTGAAGCTTTCTTT. Protein: CASSHLRGTMNTEAFF.

The chain recombines TRBV2 with TRBJ2-1; 12 nucleotides agree with TRBD1. The germline V gene has CDR1 SNHLY and CDR2 FYNNEI. The CDR3 contains 15 residues. V lost 6 bases to trimming and J lost 5 bases; unmatched junction nucleotides: 5. CDR3 sequence reads: CASRAGQGADNEQFF. The CDR3 DNA reads as TGTGCCAGCAGAGCGGGACAGGGGGCGGACAATGAGCAGTTCTTC.

The chain couples TRBV29-1 to TRBJ2-1; no reliable D call. The CDR3 has 17 residues. The germline V gene encodes CDR1 SQVTM and CDR2 ANQGSEA. Trimming stripped 1 base from V and 0 bases from J, with 16 bases between. CDR3: CSVEGSLAASSYNEQFF. The CDR3 region has the DNA TGCAGCGTTGAAGGCAGCTTGGCGGCGAGCTCCTACAATGAGCAGTTCTTC.

This chain links TRBV10-3 with TRBJ1-1; 8 nucleotides line up with TRBD1. The CDR3 has 15 residues. J was trimmed by 0 bases and V by 11 bases; bases with no gene match: 11. CDR1 is ENHRY and CDR2 is SYGVKD in the germline V gene. The CDR3 bases are TGTGCCCTAACCAGGGCGACAGGGGTGAACACTGAAGCTTTCTTT. Its translation is CALTRATGVNTEAFF.

This clone was seen once. This rearrangement joins TRBV9 to TRBJ2-3; D may be TRBD2 (6 bases). CDR1 and CDR2 from the germline V gene are SGDLS and YYNGEE. This CDR3 is 20 amino acids long. The V end lost 0 bases, the J end lost 1 base, and 24 bases lay between the germline ends. The CDR3 DNA is TGTGCCAGCAGCGTAGAGGATGGGGTTGAACTAGCTGTGGGCACAGATACGCAGTATTTT. Its translation: CASSVEDGVELAVGTDTQYF.

The chain recombines TRBV9 with TRBJ1-2; 11 nucleotides agree with TRBD1. The V segment lost 4 bases and the J segment 6 bases; nucleotides outside the gene matches: 8. The germline V gene has CDR1 SGDLS and CDR2 YYNGEE. The CDR3 consists of 15 residues. In DNA form, the CDR3 reads TGTGCCAGCAGCCCCCCGGGACAGGGGGACGATGGCTACACCTTC. It translates to CASSPPGQGDDGYTF.

This chain connects TRBV11-2 to TRBJ1-5; unclear D gene. The CDR3 loop spans 13 amino acids. CDR1 SGHAT and CDR2 FQNNGV come from the germline V gene. The V end was cut by 0 bases, the J end by 3 bases, with 3 bases between. CDR3 loop: CASSLDLNQPQHF. For the CDR3, the DNA is TGTGCCAGCAGCTTAGATCTCAATCAGCCCCAGCATTTT.

V is TRBV7-9 and J is TRBJ1-5, with D unclear. The CDR3 length is 14 residues. Trimming took 1 base from V and 3 from J, leaving 7 bases between them. Germline assignment: CDR1 SEHNR and CDR2 FQNEAQ (reference sequence). CDR3 in DNA: TGTGCCAGCAGCTTAGTTGGGGACAATCAGCCCCAGCATTTT. Amino acid sequence: CASSLVGDNQPQHF.